Below are 16 T cell receptor beta chains sequenced from a single sample in a study of T cell changes during pregnancy in multiple sclerosis. The data were produced by immunoSEQ multiplex PCR, yet TCRdb's version contains in-frame clones alone and is incomplete. Of about 48,000 clones listed, about nine tenths are singletons. The material was CD4+ T cells from peripheral blood mononuclear cells, obtained in the third trimester of pregnancy. These receptor sequences come from a female donor with multiple sclerosis, enrolled in a pregnancy study.

This clone was recorded once. The CDR3: CAISEELHTEAFF. CDR3 DNA: TGTGCCATCAGTGAGGAGTTGCACACTGAAGCTTTCTTT. The V and J genes are TRBV10-3 and TRBJ1-1; D ambiguous. The CDR3 runs to 13 residues. V lost 2 bases and J lost 3, with 7 bases in between. Looked up from germline, CDR1 is ENHRY and CDR2 is SYGVKD.

The chain has TRBV5-1 and TRBJ2-5, with D possibly being TRBD1 (5 bases). V lost 0 bases and J 5 bases, leaving 14 bases between the germline ends. The germline gives CDR1 SGHRS, CDR2 YFSETQ. The CDR3 spans 15 residues. CDR3 in amino acids: CASSLESGKWETQYF. In nucleotides, the CDR3 is TGCGCCAGCAGCTTGGAGTCAGGGAAGTGGGAGACCCAGTACTTC.

CDR3 amino acids: CASSRGGTSPGYTF. As DNA, the CDR3 is TGTGCCAGTAGCAGAGGGGGTACAAGCCCCGGCTACACCTTC. The genes are TRBV19 and TRBJ1-2, with D possibly matching TRBD1 (6 bases). From germline, CDR1 is LNHDA and CDR2 SQIVND (reference sequence). The CDR3 contains 14 residues. Trimming cost V 6 bases and J 8 bases, with 19 bases left between them.

The CDR3: CASSQDDAVAISYNSPLHF. For the CDR3, the DNA is TGTGCCAGCAGCCAAGATGACGCAGTAGCCATCTCCTATAATTCACCCCTCCACTTT. The chain has TRBV4-2 and TRBJ1-6; D unresolved. Per germline, CDR1 LGHNA and CDR2 YNFKEQ. The V end was cut by 0 bases, the J end by 0 bases, with 15 bases between. The CDR3 extends over 19 amino acids.

The chain has TRBV7-6 and TRBJ2-7; 8 bases are shared with TRBD1. The CDR3 length is 15 residues. Germline values: CDR1 SGHVS, CDR2 FNYEAQ. The junction had 3 bases not matched to a gene; V was cut back by 2 bases and J by 0 bases. This chain's CDR3 is CASSLTGQASYEQYF. The CDR3 bases are TGTGCCAGCAGCTTAACGGGACAGGCCTCCTACGAGCAGTACTTC.

This sequence joins TRBV6-1 and TRBJ2-3; TRBD1 aligns across 10 bases. V shed 6 bases and J 2 bases; nucleotides not matched to a gene: 5. Germline CDR1 reads MNHNS; CDR2 reads SASEGT. The CDR3 is 15 residues long. The CDR3 spells CASSPTGGFTDTQYF. CDR3 bases: TGTGCCAGCAGCCCGACAGGGGGCTTCACAGATACGCAGTATTTT.

This clone was detected only once. V is TRBV29-1 and J is TRBJ1-2; 7 nucleotides align to TRBD1. Germline CDR1 and CDR2: SQVTM and ANQGSEA. Unmatched junction bases numbered 6, after V lost 1 base and J lost 1 base. The CDR3 covers 15 residues. CDR3 DNA sequence: TGCAGCGTTGAAGGGGGACAGAAAATTAACTATGGCTACACCTTC. It translates to CSVEGGQKINYGYTF. Supplemented by reference TRBV29-1 and TRBJ1-2, the full variable domain reads SAVISQKPSRDICQRGTSLTIQCQVDSQVTMMFWYRQQPGQSLTLIATANQGSEATYESGFVIDKFPISRPNLTFSTLTVSNMSPEDSSIYLCSVEGGQKINYGYTFGSGTRLTVV.

The J gene is TRBJ1-2, the V gene TRBV19, with D perhaps matching TRBD1 (6 bases). V was pared by 5 bases and J by 7 bases, with 17 bases between. CDR1 and CDR2 (germline): LNHDA, SQIVND (reference sequence). The CDR3 has 14 amino acids. CDR3 region: CASSPTGQVGGYTF. The CDR3 DNA sequence: TGTGCCAGTAGTCCTACAGGGCAAGTGGGTGGCTACACCTTC.

This clone has a single count. V is TRBV4-1 and J is TRBJ2-7; D uncertain. The CDR3 length is 13 residues. Trimming stripped 1 base from V and 3 bases from J, with 7 bases between. Germline V gene data show CDR1 as MGHRA and CDR2 as YSYEKL. CDR3 protein: CASSQAYNYEQYF. In nucleotides, the CDR3 is TGCGCCAGCAGCCAAGCCTATAACTACGAGCAGTACTTC.

This chain uses TRBV5-1 with TRBJ2-5; TRBD2 matches 7 bases. V trimming: 3 bases; J trimming: 4 bases; junction bases outside the gene matches: 6. CDR1 and CDR2 (germline): SGHRS, YFSETQ. This CDR3 is built from 14 residues. The CDR3 bases are TGCGCCAGCAGCTCGAGGAGGGAGGGAGAGACCCAGTACTTC. This sequence encodes CASSSRREGETQYF.

The J gene is TRBJ2-7, the V gene TRBV27, with D possibly TRBD2 on 7 matching bases. Germline V gives CDR1 MNHEY, CDR2 SMNVEV (reference sequence). This CDR3 comprises 13 residues. V lost 7 bases and J 5 bases, leaving 15 bases between the germline ends. The chain's CDR3 is CASTGGGAHEQYF. Written as DNA, the CDR3 is TGTGCCAGCACCGGCGGGGGCGCCCACGAGCAGTACTTC.

V usage is TRBV5-1 and J usage is TRBJ1-5; TRBD1 is a possible D gene (6 bases). Germline V lookup: CDR1 SGHRS, CDR2 YFSETQ. CDR3 length: 14 amino acids. Trimming shortened V by 4 bases and J by 5 bases, and 13 bases separated the two germline ends. Written as DNA, the CDR3 is TGCGCCAGCAGCCCGGGACACTTAGATCAGCCCCAGCATTTT. Translation gives CASSPGHLDQPQHF. The full variable domain, in which reference TRBV5-1 and TRBJ1-5 provide the parts outside the CDR3, is KAGVTQTPRYLIKTRGQQVTLSCSPISGHRSVSWYQQTPGQGLQFLFEYFSETQRNKGNFPGRFSGRQFSNSRSEMNVSTLELGDSALYLCASSPGHLDQPQHFGDGTRLSIL.

The CDR3: CASSALGSGYTDTQYF. Written as DNA, the CDR3 is TGTGCCAGCAGTGCCCTGGGTAGCGGGTACACAGATACGCAGTATTTT. The V call is TRBV6-1, the J call TRBJ2-3, with 7 bases lining up with TRBD2. This CDR3 has 16 amino acids. From germline, CDR1 is MNHNS and CDR2 SASEGT. The trim removed 4 bases at V and 2 bases at J, leaving 9 bases unmatched.

This chain links TRBV10-3 with TRBJ2-6, with 11 positions matching TRBD2. Trimming cost V 4 bases and J 2 bases; bases outside gene matches: 4. The CDR3 is 17 residues long. CDR1 is ENHRY, CDR2 SYGVKD, per germline. The CDR3 spells CAISGLAGGPGANVLTF. CDR3 DNA sequence: TGTGCCATCAGTGGGCTAGCGGGGGGTCCTGGGGCCAACGTCCTGACTTTC.

The chain combines TRBV13 with TRBJ1-1; a weak D match, TRBD1 (5 bases). V dropped 2 bases and J dropped 8 bases, with 15 bases sitting between them. Germline assignment: CDR1 PRHDT and CDR2 FYEKMQ (reference sequence). The CDR3 is 14 residues long. CDR3 sequence: CASSLLDSRSEAFF. The DNA of the CDR3 is TGTGCCAGCAGCTTACTTGACAGCAGATCCGAAGCTTTCTTT.

The V and J genes are TRBV10-3 and TRBJ2-3; TRBD2 matches at 10 bases. CDR1 and CDR2 from the germline V gene are ENHRY and SYGVKD. Germline trimming cut 4 bases from V and 3 bases from J; bases unmatched to any gene: 7. The CDR3 is made up of 16 amino acids. The CDR3 DNA is TGTGCCATCAGTGGTTTACTAGCGGGGAATACAGATACGCAGTATTTT. This sequence encodes CAISGLLAGNTDTQYF.